This T cell receptor beta chain was observed in a study of shared clonotypes between healthy human individuals (dated by TCRdb to the early 2020s). Study-level background: Two women and a few men aged 18 to 49 years were included in the cohort. The study deeply sequenced blood TCR repertoires of about 5 healthy adults to estimate repertoire size and the extent of clonotype sharing between individuals. To increase sequencing depth and limit assay-specific biases, different laboratories used diverse techniques to prepare libraries and sequence TCR repertoires. Each donor's leukapheresis produced roughly between roughly 0.85 and 9.5 billion PBMCs. For each donor, three plates each were used for CD4 naive and CD4 memory, two plates were used for CD8 naive, and one plate was used for CD8 memory. Points the paper makes about the study in general: Sampling was restricted to blood, and TCR repertoires in tissues likely differ from the TCR repertoires found in blood. Naive subsets generally had larger estimated clonotype richness than memory subsets did. Compared with non-shared clonotypes, clonotypes shared by all four sorted-subset donors had higher generation probabilities. When four donors were compared, the shared fraction of clonotypes was 5% to 6.5% for naive CD4, less than 4% for naive CD8, more than 2% for memory CD4, and less than 0.5% for memory CD8. Incomplete sequencing was indicated by rarefaction of sorted-subset datasets, despite the large sequencing depth. The genetic and exposure-history diversity represented was limited by the small number of donors. Based on pairwise subsampling, the degree of clonotype sharing among donors was expected to be affected by sequencing depth.

Using the deep immunoSEQ assay, TCR CDR3 regions were amplified from genomic DNA by multiplex PCR. Genomic DNA extracted from each cell subset was distributed evenly over all wells of several immunoSEQ 96-well plates, and each plate served as one replicate. For sorted subsets, about 210 ng of genomic DNA, equivalent to about 30,000 T cell genomes, went into each replicate PCR. The purified libraries were quantified using a Qubit 3.0 fluorometer, sized with a Bioanalyzer 2100, and then quantified again using the KAPA Library Quantification kit. Each immunoSEQ 96-well plate was sequenced on its own single-read 150-cycle Illumina NextSeq 550 flow cell. The authors' pipeline ran thus. Because the immunoSEQ output held only junctional sequences and lacked quality scores, the filtering could not match the filtering applied to full-length reads. To assign V/J genes and CDR3, sequences were annotated using PyIR, a Python wrapper for IgBLAST v1.9, with IMGT germline references. Any read was removed if the V/J assignment was weak (E-value above 1e-6), the CDR3 was missing, or the read contained stop codons, out-of-frame junctions, or ambiguous translated residues. A V3J clonotype was defined by an identical inferred V gene, J gene, and CDR3 amino acid sequence. Percentage overlap between repertoires was calculated by dividing the number of shared unique clonotypes by the size of the smaller repertoire. RTK rarefaction, the Chao1 estimator, and Recon v2.1 estimates of unobserved clonotypes were used to assess repertoire richness. Generation probabilities for all TCRbeta clonotypes obtained by the gDNA method from four donors were computed using OLGA. TCRdb took this table from immuneACCESS and kept in-frame rearrangements with V and J called. Such tables lack part of the clones; where checked against another copy, unresolved V genes explain under half of the gap, and the rest is unexplained. That table gives V, J and clone size, and the DNA gave D and trimming. The sample table shows around 2,000,000 clones, and around 95% are seen once. The ten largest clones represent about 0.13% of the sample.

In regard to this clone: The clone's antigen remains unknown. The record has no base qualities; no much larger clone is one base away.

The donors were healthy, HIV-negative adults who had no recently reported acute infections or vaccinations. Every donor was a Caucasian adult living in Nashville, Tennessee, USA. CD4+ T cells were enriched by magnetic negative selection, after which naive cells were positively selected on CD45RA and the negative fraction was taken as the memory subset. Blood was collected by leukapheresis, and PBMCs were isolated by Ficoll-Histopaque density gradient centrifugation and then cryopreserved in liquid nitrogen vapor phase. Purity and quantity of every magnetically sorted T cell population were checked by analytical flow cytometry. Genomic DNA was isolated from every sorted fraction and measured by UV absorbance on a Nanodrop 2000c. From a lookup of the germline V gene, CDR1 and CDR2 are SGHRS and YFSETQ. The CDR3 goes from the cysteine to the phenylalanine over 14 residues. Left in the record is the CDR3 DNA by itself, 42 bases read in frame from the first base. V is trimmed back by 5 bases and J by 9 bases, and the junction contains 10 bases that no gene match accounts for.

This clonotype originated in a man aged 18-30 years in good health. Rearrangement joined TRBV5-1 to TRBJ2-1; 8 bases in the middle match TRBD1. Sequenced input: naive CD4+ T cells sorted from blood. This specimen's cell subset or site label, interpreted: CD45RA+ positively selected. This receptor has the CDR3 CASSSIPQGGEQFF. The nucleotide sequence reads TGCGCCAGCAGTTCGATTCCACAGGGGGGTGAGCAGTTCTTC.